This is a list of T cell receptor beta chains from one sample in a study of blood T cells in healthy people across ages. TCRdb ran MiXCR on the 5' RACE reads and lists one entry per CDR3 protein. The sample contains over 1,500,000 distinct CDR3 sequences, about 49% of which appear only once. Sequencing input: blood. The source is a woman aged 40 to 49 in good health. CDR3s include the opening cysteine and the closing phenylalanine or tryptophan. A D gene is named only where the DNA matches it firmly. Rows may omit the clone size; those that give it use once, few, many or a size class.

CDR3aa	CDR3nt	abundance	d_gene	j_gene	v_gene
CSARDPSGGGYQETQYF	TGCAGTGCTAGAGATCCTAGCGGGGGGGGGTACCAAGAGACCCAGTACTTC	.	TRBD2	TRBJ2-5	TRBV20-1
CASRGSGLYNEQFF	TGTGCCAGCAGAGGGTCGGGCCTCTACAATGAGCAGTTCTTC	few	.	TRBJ2-1	TRBV7-9
CASSGGTSFETQYF	TGTGCCAGCAGTGGTGGGACTAGTTTCGAGACCCAGTACTTC	many	TRBD2	TRBJ2-5	TRBV6-5
CASSLEWAGGPDGQETQYF	TGTGCCAGCAGTTTAGAATGGGCGGGGGGGCCGGATGGACAAGAGACCCAGTACTTC	.	TRBD2	TRBJ2-5	TRBV12-3/TRBV12-4
CASRRAHVVDKGYTF	TGTGCCAGCAGACGCGCCCACGTGGTTGATAAGGGCTACACCTTC	.	.	TRBJ1-2	TRBV7-2
CASRGTSGGPETQYF	TGTGCCAGCAGGGGGACTAGCGGGGGACCGGAGACCCAGTACTTC	.	TRBD2	TRBJ2-5	TRBV5-6
CASSKVMDSNQPQHF	TGTGCCAGCAGCAAGGTGATGGATAGCAATCAGCCCCAGCATTTT	.	.	TRBJ1-5	TRBV28
CASSAPIRNSLAPETQYF	TGTGCCAGCAGCGCCCCGATCCGTAATTCACTAGCCCCAGAGACCCAGTACTTC	.	.	TRBJ2-5	TRBV9
CAISEGTGAGDSTDTQYF	TGTGCCATCAGTGAAGGGACTGGAGCGGGGGATAGCACAGATACGCAGTATTTT	few	TRBD2	TRBJ2-3	TRBV10-3
CASSPIPLDTQYF	TGTGCCAGCTCACCAATTCCGCTTGATACGCAGTATTTT	.	.	TRBJ2-3	TRBV18
CASSTRAGRQYF	TGCGCCAGCAGCACCCGAGCAGGGCGTCAGTATTTT	few	.	TRBJ2-3	TRBV4-1
CASSPRQAGANVLTF	TGTGCCAGCAGCCCTAGACAGGCCGGGGCCAACGTCCTGACTTTC	.	.	TRBJ2-6	TRBV3-1
CSVVSGAYEQYF	TGCAGCGTTGTTTCGGGGGCCTACGAGCAGTACTTC	few	.	TRBJ2-7	TRBV29-1
CASTRLVQETQYF	TGTGCCAGCACCAGACTGGTCCAAGAGACCCAGTACTTC	.	.	TRBJ2-5	TRBV2
CATSRHKGHDEQYF	TGTGCCACCAGCAGACATAAGGGTCACGATGAGCAGTACTTC	.	.	TRBJ2-7	TRBV15
CASGEGVPENIQYF	TGTGCCAGCGGTGAGGGGGTGCCCGAAAACATTCAGTACTTC	few	.	TRBJ2-4	TRBV6-5
CASSLRSTGDTQYF	TGTGCCAGTAGTTTAAGGTCGACGGGAGATACGCAGTATTTT	.	.	TRBJ2-3	TRBV13
CASSYSRVSALLALKSEAFF	TGTGCCAGCAGTTACTCTCGGGTGTCGGCCCTCTTGGCCCTGAAATCTGAAGCTTTCTTT	.	.	TRBJ1-1	TRBV6-5
CASSPLLAGESETQYF	TGTGCCAGCAGCCCATTACTAGCGGGGGAGTCAGAGACCCAGTACTTC	few	TRBD2	TRBJ2-5	TRBV4-2
CASSSDQGLGTEQYF	TGCGCCAGCAGCTCGGACCAGGGTCTCGGGACCGAGCAGTACTTC	.	.	TRBJ2-7	TRBV5-1
CSVQQGITLYEQYF	TGCAGCGTACAACAGGGAATTACCCTCTACGAGCAGTACTTC	.	.	TRBJ2-7	TRBV29-1
CSAPEGVIYGYTF	TGCAGTGCCCCTGAAGGGGTTATCTATGGCTACACCTTC	.	.	TRBJ1-2	TRBV20-1
CASSYPGRPNQPQHF	TGTGCCAGCAGTTACCCCGGACGGCCTAATCAGCCCCAGCATTTT	.	.	TRBJ1-5	TRBV6-2/TRBV6-3
CASSQALAEETQYF	TGTGCCAGCAGCCAAGCACTAGCGGAAGAGACCCAGTACTTC	.	TRBD2	TRBJ2-5	TRBV4-2
CASSRVSGYTF	TGTGCCAGCAGTCGGGTCTCGGGGTACACCTTC	.	.	TRBJ1-2	TRBV28
CASSFTSGTGGSETQYF	TGCGCCAGCAGCTTTACCTCCGGGACAGGGGGCTCGGAGACCCAGTACTTC	.	TRBD1	TRBJ2-5	TRBV5-1
CASSMARSEQFF	TGTGCCAGTAGTATGGCTAGGAGTGAGCAGTTCTTC	.	.	TRBJ2-1	TRBV19
CASSEKRGGAGANVLTF	TGTGCCAGCAGTGAGAAAAGGGGGGGTGCCGGGGCCAACGTCCTGACTTTC	.	.	TRBJ2-6	TRBV25-1
CASSLANSEQYF	TGTGCCAGCAGCTTAGCAAATAGCGAGCAGTACTTC	.	.	TRBJ2-7	TRBV11-2
CATSDHRDYNEQFF	TGTGCCACCAGTGACCATAGGGACTACAATGAGCAGTTCTTC	.	.	TRBJ2-1	TRBV24-1
CAIRGGTDTQYF	TGTGCCATCCGGGGGGGCACAGATACGCAGTATTTT	.	TRBD2	TRBJ2-3	TRBV7-8
CASSLDFHGRSTDTQYF	TGTGCCAGCAGCTTGGATTTTCATGGGAGGAGCACAGATACGCAGTATTTT	.	.	TRBJ2-3	TRBV5-5
CASSGLAGGPYIQETQYF	TGTGCCAGCAGTGGACTAGCGGGGGGGCCATATATCCAAGAGACCCAGTACTTC	.	TRBD2	TRBJ2-5	TRBV28
CSELGDNEQFF	TGCAGCGAGCTTGGTGACAATGAGCAGTTCTTC	few	.	TRBJ2-1	TRBV29-1
CASSQVNRGPYYGYTF	TGTGCCAGCAGCCAAGTAAACAGGGGGCCCTACTATGGCTACACCTTC	.	TRBD1	TRBJ1-2	TRBV14
CASSQHTGSLQPQHF	TGTGCCAGCAGCCAACACACAGGGAGTCTTCAGCCCCAGCATTTT	.	.	TRBJ1-5	TRBV4-2
CSVVGGLYNGQFF	TGCAGCGTTGTTGGGGGGCTTTACAATGGGCAGTTCTTC	once	.	TRBJ2-1	TRBV29-1
CASSRYGATNEKLFF	TGTGCCAGCAGCCGTTACGGAGCAACTAATGAAAAACTGTTTTTT	.	.	TRBJ1-4	TRBV7-2
CASSPLERNQETQYF	TGTGCCAGCAGCCCGCTTGAGCGTAACCAAGAGACCCAGTACTTC	once	.	TRBJ2-5	TRBV14
CASSPDPGGAEDTQYF	TGTGCCAGCAGCCCCGATCCCGGGGGGGCCGAAGATACGCAGTATTTT	once	TRBD2	TRBJ2-3	TRBV11-2
CATLAGPYNEQFF	TGTGCCACCCTAGCGGGGCCCTACAATGAGCAGTTCTTC	.	TRBD2	TRBJ2-1	TRBV6-2/TRBV6-3
CASSPPFSQYLAKNIQYF	TGCGCCAGCAGCCCTCCGTTTTCTCAATATTTAGCCAAAAACATTCAGTACTTC	.	.	TRBJ2-4	TRBV5-1
CASSQDGSGGDTQYF	TGCGCCAGCAGCCAAGACGGTAGCGGGGGTGATACGCAGTATTTT	few	TRBD2	TRBJ2-3	TRBV4-1
CSPKGETSGKSYEQYF	TGCAGCCCGAAGGGGGAGACTAGCGGGAAGTCCTACGAGCAGTACTTC	.	TRBD2	TRBJ2-7	TRBV29-1
CASSGARSSYEQYF	TGCGCCAGCAGCGGCGCCCGGAGCTCCTACGAGCAGTACTTC	few	.	TRBJ2-7	TRBV4-1
CSLSGARQETQYF	TGCAGTCTAAGCGGGGCTCGCCAAGAGACCCAGTACTTC	.	TRBD2	TRBJ2-5	TRBV20-1
CSARAPGPGETQYF	TGCAGTGCTAGAGCACCGGGCCCTGGGGAGACCCAGTACTTC	.	.	TRBJ2-5	TRBV20-1
CSARAGVSSYNEQFF	TGCAGTGCTAGAGCCGGCGTGAGCTCCTACAATGAGCAGTTCTTC	.	.	TRBJ2-1	TRBV20-1
CSASDRGGRNEQFF	TGTAGTGCTTCCGACAGGGGAGGGAGGAATGAGCAGTTCTTC	.	.	TRBJ2-1	TRBV20-1
CASSSGPGDFYEQYF	TGCGCCAGCAGCTCTGGGCCGGGGGATTTCTACGAGCAGTACTTC	.	.	TRBJ2-7	TRBV5-1
CSAEDTNYGYTF	TGCAGTGCTGAGGACACCAACTATGGCTACACCTTC	.	.	TRBJ1-2	TRBV20-1
CASSLVGQGLSNEQFF	TGCGCCAGCAGCTTGGTGGGACAGGGATTATCCAATGAGCAGTTCTTC	.	TRBD1	TRBJ2-1	TRBV5-1
CSVATGSGAKNIQYF	TGCAGCGTGGCCACAGGGTCAGGAGCCAAAAACATTCAGTACTTC	few	.	TRBJ2-4	TRBV29-1
CASSEVFHSYEQYF	TGTGCCAGCAGTGAGGTCTTCCACTCCTACGAGCAGTACTTC	.	.	TRBJ2-7	TRBV6-1
CATSGAPLYEQYF	TGTGCCACCAGTGGGGCCCCCCTCTACGAGCAGTACTTC	.	.	TRBJ2-7	TRBV24-1
CASSPLKGGETQFF	TGTGCCAGCTCACCCCTGAAGGGAGGAGAGACCCAGTTCTTC	.	.	TRBJ2-1	TRBV18
CASWATTGQNYGYTF	TGTGCCAGCTGGGCGACTACGGGACAAAACTATGGCTACACCTTC	.	.	TRBJ1-2	TRBV28